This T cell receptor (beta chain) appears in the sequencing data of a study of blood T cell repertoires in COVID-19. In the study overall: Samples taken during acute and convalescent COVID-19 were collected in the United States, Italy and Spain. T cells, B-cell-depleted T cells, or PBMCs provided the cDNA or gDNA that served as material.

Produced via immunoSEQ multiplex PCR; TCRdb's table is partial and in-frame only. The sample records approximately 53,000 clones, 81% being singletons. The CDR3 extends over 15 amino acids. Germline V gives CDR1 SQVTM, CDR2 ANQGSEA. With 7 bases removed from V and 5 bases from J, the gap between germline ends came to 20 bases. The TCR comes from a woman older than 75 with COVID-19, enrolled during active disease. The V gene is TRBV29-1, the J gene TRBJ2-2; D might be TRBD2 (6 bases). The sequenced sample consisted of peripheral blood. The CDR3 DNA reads TGCAGCGGGATGCGTGGGGGAGGACCTACCGGGGAGCTGTTTTTT. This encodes CSGMRGGGPTGELFF.